Each of the 7 T cell receptor beta chains below was sequenced from the same sample in a study of T cell responses to AZD1222 COVID-19 vaccine. Libraries were prepared by immunoSEQ multiplex PCR; TCRdb keeps only in-frame clonotypes and omits some of them. Here the sample spans fewer than 150,000 clones, about nine tenths being singletons. This material consisted of peripheral blood, taken on day 0 of AZD1222 vaccination. The receptors stem from an adult in good health.

The chain uses TRBV19 and TRBJ2-2, with 7 bases aligning to TRBD2. Germline loops: CDR1 LNHDA, CDR2 SQIVND (reference sequence). V dropped 3 bases and J dropped 1; count of bases not matched to a gene: 5. The CDR3 extends over 16 amino acids. The CDR3: CASSIGKRGNTGELFF. The CDR3 DNA reads as TGTGCCAGTAGTATCGGGAAGCGGGGGAACACCGGGGAGCTGTTTTTT.

This clone was counted once. This chain connects TRBV4-1 to TRBJ2-5; 9 bases are shared with TRBD1. CDR1 and CDR2 from the germline V gene are MGHRA and YSYEKL. This CDR3 is built from 15 residues. The trim removed 8 bases at V and 3 bases at J, leaving 10 bases unmatched. CDR3 in amino acids: CASADGGTGKETQYF. CDR3 DNA: TGCGCCAGCGCAGATGGCGGGACAGGGAAAGAGACCCAGTACTTC.

The chain is built from TRBV7-6 and TRBJ2-3; D tentatively reads TRBD1 or TRBD2 (5 bases each). The CDR3 is 17 amino acids. Trimming pared 4 bases from V and 0 bases from J, leaving 17 bases between. Germline V CDR1 and CDR2: SGHVS, FNYEAQ. This chain's CDR3 is CASSWEKDRTSTDTQYF. The CDR3 DNA reads TGTGCCAGCAGCTGGGAGAAAGACAGAACTAGCACAGATACGCAGTATTTT.

V is TRBV7-8 and J is TRBJ2-3, with 7 bases that match TRBD1. Trimming removed 5 bases from V and 4 bases from J; junction bases left unmatched: 15. Germline V gene lookup returns CDR1 SGHVS and CDR2 FQNEAQ. This CDR3 is built from 17 residues. CDR3 sequence reads: CASSLPRQGDISDTQYF. The DNA of the CDR3 is TGTGCCAGCAGCCTGCCTAGGCAGGGGGATATCTCAGATACGCAGTATTTT.

The V gene is TRBV5-1, the J gene TRBJ1-5, with a weak D call TRBD1 (6 bases). The CDR3 has 15 amino acids. V was trimmed by 4 bases and J by 6 bases, leaving 17 bases between them. In germline, CDR1 is SGHRS, CDR2 YFSETQ. The CDR3 nucleotides read TGCGCCAGCAGCCCTGCCCCAGGGGTGGGTCAGCCCCAGCATTTT. It encodes CASSPAPGVGQPQHF.

J is TRBJ1-2 and V is TRBV29-1, with D unclear. This CDR3 has 14 residues. Trimming took 2 bases from V and 8 from J, leaving 18 bases between them. CDR1 is SQVTM, CDR2 ANQGSEA, per germline. CDR3 loop: CSVETSGPSGGYTF. The CDR3 nucleotides are TGCAGCGTTGAAACTTCGGGCCCCTCGGGAGGCTACACCTTC.

This chain uses TRBV10-3 with TRBJ2-1, with TRBD2 matching over 12 bases. Per germline, CDR1 ENHRY and CDR2 SYGVKD. This CDR3 spans 14 amino acids. V gave up 10 bases and J gave up 2 bases; unmatched junction bases: 3. Written as DNA, the CDR3 is TGTGCCACTTCTAGCGGGGGGGCCTACAATGAGCAGTTCTTC. Residues: CATSSGGAYNEQFF.